Below are 13 T cell receptor beta chains sequenced from a single sample in a study of T-cell memory formation after mild COVID-19. One entry per CDR3 protein, called by TCRdb with MiXCR from the 5' RACE reads. The data hold 130,000 to 150,000 distinct CDR3 sequences, with 15% to 20% observed a single time. Source material: PBMCs or a T cell subset sorted from them (not recorded which). The origin of the receptors is an adult woman who had mild COVID-19 (a few samples of this study predate the infection). Cell type and time point are not known.

This clonotype was found a few times. This chain joins TRBV7-9 and TRBJ2-3, with 11 nucleotides matching TRBD2. This CDR3 has 16 amino acids. CDR1 and CDR2 (germline): SEHNR, FQNEAQ (reference sequence). The V segment lost 5 bases and the J segment 2 bases; nucleotides outside the gene matches: 6. The DNA of the CDR3 is TGTGCCAGCAGCGTACGACTAGCGGGAAACACAGATACGCAGTATTTT. It specifies CASSVRLAGNTDTQYF.

This clonotype was observed a few times. The chain links TRBV5-1 to TRBJ2-5; D is uncertain. V dropped 4 bases and J dropped 3 bases, with 16 bases sitting between them. CDR3 length: 15 residues. Germline V gene data show CDR1 as SGHRS and CDR2 as YFSETQ. The CDR3 is CASSQAPGREETQYF. The CDR3 coding sequence is TGCGCCAGCAGCCAGGCCCCCGGGCGCGAAGAGACCCAGTACTTC. Full variable domain (rest looked up from reference TRBV5-1 and TRBJ2-5): KAGVTQTPRYLIKTRGQQVTLSCSPISGHRSVSWYQQTPGQGLQFLFEYFSETQRNKGNFPGRFSGRQFSNSRSEMNVSTLELGDSALYLCASSQAPGREETQYFGPGTRLLVL.

This clonotype has more than one count but fewer than ten. V usage is TRBV25-1 and J usage is TRBJ2-1, with TRBD2 as a possible D gene (6 bases). Germline loops: CDR1 MGHDK, CDR2 SYGVNS. With 6 bases removed from V and 0 bases from J, the gap between germline ends came to 12 bases. The CDR3 length is 15 residues. The CDR3 spells CASRHSGSSYNEQFF. The CDR3 nucleotides read TGTGCCAGCAGACATAGCGGAAGCTCCTACAATGAGCAGTTCTTC.

The V call is TRBV6-5, the J call TRBJ2-7; possibly TRBD1 for D (5 bases). The CDR3 extends over 12 amino acids. V was cut by 8 bases and J by 11 bases, with 19 bases left in between. Germline-derived CDR1 and CDR2 are MNHEY and SVGAGI. CDR3 in amino acids: CASSDRVGREYF. As DNA, the CDR3 is TGTGCCAGCTCGGATCGGGTCGGCAGGGAGTACTTC.

This chain connects TRBV6-5 to TRBJ2-2; tentative D call: TRBD2 (7 bases). The V gene lost 7 bases and the J gene lost 8 bases, with 20 bases spanning the gap. Germline-derived CDR1 and CDR2 are MNHEY and SVGAGI. The length of the CDR3 is 15 residues. The CDR3 bases are TGTGCCAGCACCCGAGGGGGGGCCATTACTGGGGAGCTGTTTTTT. As protein: CASTRGGAITGELFF.

The sample holds a few counts of this clonotype. The CDR3 is CASSFKDRQETQYF. The DNA of the CDR3 is TGTGCCAGCAGTTTCAAGGACAGACAAGAGACCCAGTACTTC. V usage is TRBV12-3 or TRBV12-4 and J usage is TRBJ2-5; D is possibly TRBD1 (6 bases). CDR3 length: 14 amino acids. Trimming cost V 3 bases and J 2 bases, with 10 bases left between them.

This chain links TRBV12-3 or TRBV12-4 with TRBJ2-7; D assignment may be TRBD1 or TRBD2 (6 bases each). Trimming stripped 6 bases from V and 0 bases from J, with 15 bases between. This CDR3 comprises 15 residues. This CDR3 reads CASSEGGLSSYEQYF. CDR3 in DNA: TGTGCCAGCAGCGAGGGGGGACTGAGCTCCTACGAGCAGTACTTC.

The chain combines TRBV6-1 with TRBJ2-7, with 12 bases matching TRBD2. The CDR3 is made up of 15 amino acids. Germline trimming cut 3 bases from V and 3 bases from J; bases unmatched to any gene: 3. Looked up from germline, CDR1 is MNHNS and CDR2 is SASEGT. The CDR3 sequence is CASSDLTSGGYEQYF. CDR3 DNA: TGTGCCAGCAGTGACTTGACTAGCGGGGGCTACGAGCAGTACTTC.

The rearrangement links TRBV27 to TRBJ2-2; 9 positions agree with TRBD1. Germline values: CDR1 MNHEY, CDR2 SMNVEV (reference sequence). V gave up 3 bases and J gave up 0 bases; unmatched junction bases: 2. This CDR3 is 16 amino acids long. CDR3 protein: CASSFRQGANTGELFF. The CDR3 nucleotides are TGTGCCAGCAGTTTCAGACAGGGGGCGAACACCGGGGAGCTGTTTTTT.

This chain uses TRBV21-1 with TRBJ1-2. TRBV21-1 is recorded as a pseudogene. The length of the CDR3 is 14 residues. For the CDR3, the DNA is TGTGCCAGCAGTTGGGCACACTCTAACTATGGCTACACCTTC. Protein product: CASSWAHSNYGYTF.

V and J are TRBV7-2 and TRBJ2-3; TRBD2 might be the D (5 bases). This CDR3 region has 12 residues. Trimming removed 4 bases from V and 10 bases from J, with 12 bases in between. Germline V gives CDR1 SGHTA, CDR2 FQGNSA. The CDR3 coding sequence is TGTGCCAGCAGCTACGACTACACTTCGCAGTATTTT. It yields the protein CASSYDYTSQYF. Complete variable domain (other parts from reference TRBV7-2 and TRBJ2-3): GAGVSQSPSNKVTEKGKDVELRCDPISGHTALYWYRQSLGQGLEFLIYFQGNSAPDKSGLPSDRFSAERTGGSVSTLTIQRTQQEDSAVYLCASSYDYTSQYFGPGTRLTVL.

Here the CDR3 DNA reads TGTGCCTGGAGGGGTGCGACTGAAGCTTTCTTT. This gives the protein CAWRGATEAFF. The V gene is TRBV30, the J gene TRBJ1-1; D remains ambiguous. This CDR3 has 11 residues. V was pared by 3 bases and J by 5 bases, with 7 bases between. Germline V gene lookup returns CDR1 GTSNPN and CDR2 SVGIG (reference sequence). The full variable domain, rest sourced from reference TRBV30 and TRBJ1-1, is SQTIHQWPATLVQPVGSPLSLECTVEGTSNPNLYWYRQAAGRGLQLLFYSVGIGQISSEVPQNLSASRPQDRQFILSSKKLLLSDSGFYLCAWRGATEAFFGQGTRLTVV.

This clonotype has ten or more counts. The chain carries TRBV7-2 and TRBJ2-7; D gene uncertain. The germline V gene has CDR1 SGHTA and CDR2 FQGNSA. V was pared by 1 base and J by 4 bases, with 17 bases between. This CDR3 is 16 amino acids long. The CDR3 DNA follows: TGTGCCAGCAGCTTAGACTTGGCAGGCCCCTCTTACGAGCAGTACTTC. Amino acids: CASSLDLAGPSYEQYF.